The rows below give T cell receptor beta chains drawn from one sample of a study of CD8+ T cells in alopecia areata. This table comes from immunoSEQ multiplex PCR, and its TCRdb copy is limited to in-frame clones, with some not included. The sample lists fewer than 250,000 clones; more than 30% were seen once. Material: CD4+ T cells sorted from blood, obtained between weeks 30 and 35, from a patient treated with tofacitinib. Receptors were obtained from a human donor with alopecia areata. CDR3s include the opening cysteine and the closing phenylalanine or tryptophan. The order of the fields is clone size, J gene, V gene, D gene, CDR3 protein, CDR3 DNA. A D gene is named only where the DNA matches it firmly. Clone size is given for some rows only: seen once, a few or many times, or a class if the clone is expanded.

few	TRBJ1-2	TRBV7-9	-	CASSLWADPAF	TGTGCCAGCAGCTTATGGGCCGACCCCGCCTTC
-	TRBJ2-4	TRBV4-2	-	CASSHYSGLAKNIQYF	TGTGCCAGCAGCCATTATAGCGGACTAGCCAAAAACATTCAGTACTTC
few	TRBJ2-3	TRBV7-9	-	CASSPGQSTDTQYF	TGTGCCAGCAGCCCCGGACAAAGCACAGATACGCAGTATTTT
-	TRBJ1-1	TRBV11-2	TRBD1	CASSLWPEGGGIPEAFF	TGTGCCAGCAGCTTATGGCCGGAGGGAGGGGGCATCCCTGAAGCTTTCTTT
-	TRBJ2-7	TRBV6-1	-	CATTPEEEQYF	TGTGCCACAACACCGGAGGAAGAGCAGTACTTC
-	TRBJ1-1	TRBV6-5	TRBD1	CASSPDRGGTEAFF	TGTGCCAGCAGCCCGGACAGGGGGGGAACTGAAGCTTTCTTT
few	TRBJ2-7	TRBV4-1	-	CASSQDRMGTLYEQYF	TGCGCCAGCAGCCAAGATCGAATGGGGACACTCTACGAGCAGTACTTC
-	TRBJ2-3	TRBV10-3	-	CAISGFGTDTQYF	TGTGCCATCTCAGGGTTTGGTACAGATACGCAGTATTTT
-	TRBJ1-5	TRBV5-1	-	CASSLEGDGNQPQHF	TGCGCCAGCAGCTTAGAGGGGGATGGCAATCAGCCCCAGCATTTT
-	TRBJ2-1	TRBV30	TRBD2	CAWSEMGLVEYNEQFF	TGTGCCTGGAGTGAAATGGGACTAGTAGAGTACAATGAGCAGTTCTTC
-	TRBJ1-1	TRBV30	TRBD1	CAWKRQGVETEAFF	TGTGCCTGGAAGAGACAGGGGGTAGAGACTGAAGCTTTCTTT
few	TRBJ2-7	TRBV30	-	CAWSTRFWGFYEQYF	TGTGCCTGGAGTACCAGGTTTTGGGGCTTCTACGAGCAGTACTTC
-	TRBJ2-1	TRBV29-1	TRBD2	CSVGWTSGRSEQFF	TGCAGCGTCGGATGGACTAGCGGGAGGAGTGAGCAGTTCTTC
-	TRBJ2-7	TRBV6-5	TRBD1	CASLRTGIGYEQYF	TGTGCCAGCCTAAGGACAGGGATCGGCTACGAGCAGTACTTC
few	TRBJ2-7	TRBV19	-	CASSAEVGYEQYF	TGTGCCAGTAGTGCAGAAGTAGGATACGAGCAGTACTTC
many	TRBJ1-1	TRBV5-4	-	CASRTGGKTEAFF	TGTGCCAGCAGAACGGGGGGCAAGACTGAAGCTTTCTTT
-	TRBJ2-3	TRBV2	-	CASRDGLTDTQYF	TGTGCCAGCCGGGACGGACTCACAGATACGCAGTATTTT
-	TRBJ1-4	TRBV7-9	TRBD1	CASSLAGQGRANEKLFF	TGTGCCAGCAGCTTAGCGGGACAGGGACGGGCTAATGAAAAACTGTTTTTT
few	TRBJ2-3	TRBV29-1	-	CSVGTRYTDTQYF	TGCAGCGTCGGGACACGCTACACAGATACGCAGTATTTT
many	TRBJ2-1	TRBV5-1	-	CASSLAGILHYNEQFF	TGCGCCAGCAGCTTGGCCGGCATCCTCCACTACAATGAGCAGTTCTTC
-	TRBJ1-5	TRBV19	-	CASKDPGQPQHF	TGTGCCAGTAAGGATCCTGGGCAGCCCCAGCATTTT
many	TRBJ2-1	TRBV7-6	TRBD2	CASSPSWRGGLGEQFF	TGTGCCAGCAGCCCCAGCTGGCGGGGGGGCCTTGGTGAGCAGTTCTTC
-	TRBJ1-5	TRBV19	-	CASSGQGFRSNQPQHF	TGTGCCAGTAGTGGTCAAGGATTCAGGAGCAATCAGCCCCAGCATTTT
-	TRBJ1-5	TRBV4-1	TRBD1	CASSQRQGADQPQHF	TGCGCCAGCAGCCAGAGACAGGGGGCGGATCAGCCCCAGCATTTT
-	TRBJ2-6	TRBV2	-	CASSEAHLGANVLTF	TGTGCCAGCAGTGAAGCGCACTTGGGGGCCAACGTCCTGACTTTC
-	TRBJ1-5	TRBV4-1	-	CASSQADGGSQPQHF	TGCGCCAGCAGCCAAGCGGACGGGGGAAGTCAGCCCCAGCATTTT
-	TRBJ2-5	TRBV12-5	-	CASGGRRVAETQYF	TGTGCTAGTGGAGGCCGACGAGTCGCGGAGACCCAGTACTTC
-	TRBJ1-2	TRBV5-1	-	CASSFRTEEGGYTF	TGCGCCAGCAGCTTCCGGACAGAAGAAGGGGGCTACACCTTC